These T cell receptor beta chains were read from a single sample in a study of PD-1 blockade in classical Hodgkin lymphoma. Repertoires were generated with immunoSEQ multiplex PCR, while TCRdb's copy carries only in-frame clones and drops some. Found here are around 4,000 clones, 71% of them singletons; the top ten hold 45% to 60%. This specimen consisted of peripheral blood mononuclear cells (PBMCs), obtained at baseline. The receptors were gathered from a human donor with classical Hodgkin lymphoma. Each CDR3 is given with its conserved first and last residue. The order of the fields is clone size, D gene, J gene, V gene, CDR3 DNA, CDR3 protein. D genes are given only for firm matches. A clone size is listed for some rows: how often the clone was seen (once, few, many), or a class if it is expanded.

clone size: NA
D gene: TRBD2
J gene: TRBJ2-7
V gene: TRBV9
CDR3 DNA: TGTGCCAGCAGCGTAGGACTAACGGGAGGGGACGAGCAGTACTTC
CDR3 protein: CASSVGLTGGDEQYF

clone size: NA
D gene: TRBD2
J gene: TRBJ2-1
V gene: TRBV12-5
CDR3 DNA: TGTGCTAGTGGAACCCTGGGACTAGCGGATCTGTACAATGAGCAGTTCTTC
CDR3 protein: CASGTLGLADLYNEQFF

clone size: NA
D gene: NA
J gene: TRBJ2-7
V gene: TRBV4-2
CDR3 DNA: TGTGCCAGCAGCCAAGAGTGGGCAGGCCTCTACGAGCAGTACTTC
CDR3 protein: CASSQEWAGLYEQYF

clone size: NA
D gene: NA
J gene: TRBJ1-5
V gene: TRBV15
CDR3 DNA: TGTGCCACCAGCGGGGGGGACTTCTCCAATCAGCCCCAGCATTTT
CDR3 protein: CATSGGDFSNQPQHF

clone size: NA
D gene: NA
J gene: TRBJ2-7
V gene: TRBV9
CDR3 DNA: TGTGCCAGCAGCGTAGGCCGGAAAAGCTCCTACGAGCAGTACTTC
CDR3 protein: CASSVGRKSSYEQYF

clone size: NA
D gene: TRBD1
J gene: TRBJ1-2
V gene: TRBV7-2
CDR3 DNA: TGTGCCAGCAGGCGGACAGGGGGCTTTGGCTACACCTTC
CDR3 protein: CASRRTGGFGYTF

clone size: NA
D gene: TRBD1
J gene: TRBJ2-4
V gene: TRBV6-1
CDR3 DNA: TGTGCCAGCAGTTATGACAGGGGGGGAAACATTCAGTACTTC
CDR3 protein: CASSYDRGGNIQYF

clone size: NA
D gene: TRBD2
J gene: TRBJ2-1
V gene: TRBV19
CDR3 DNA: TGTGCCAGTAGTTGGGCTAGCGGGAGTAATGATGAGCAGTTCTTC
CDR3 protein: CASSWASGSNDEQFF

clone size: NA
D gene: TRBD1
J gene: TRBJ1-4
V gene: TRBV10-2
CDR3 DNA: TGCGCCACCCAAGTAACAGGGGGTAATGAAAAACTGTTTTTT
CDR3 protein: CATQVTGGNEKLFF

clone size: NA
D gene: TRBD2
J gene: TRBJ2-1
V gene: TRBV2
CDR3 DNA: TGTGCCAGCGCAGGGACTAACTACAATGAGCAGTTCTTC
CDR3 protein: CASAGTNYNEQFF

clone size: NA
D gene: TRBD2
J gene: TRBJ2-1
V gene: TRBV7-9
CDR3 DNA: TGTGCCAGCAGCCCCTGGACTAGCGGGCCCTCCTACAATGAGCAGTTCTTC
CDR3 protein: CASSPWTSGPSYNEQFF

clone size: NA
D gene: NA
J gene: TRBJ2-3
V gene: TRBV10-3
CDR3 DNA: TGTGCCACTTGGGACTTGGGAACAGATACGCAGTATTTT
CDR3 protein: CATWDLGTDTQYF

clone size: NA
D gene: NA
J gene: TRBJ2-7
V gene: TRBV5-6
CDR3 DNA: TGTGCCAGCAGCTTGATAGAGGCGAGCGAGCAGTACTTC
CDR3 protein: CASSLIEASEQYF

clone size: NA
D gene: TRBD2
J gene: TRBJ2-2
V gene: TRBV2
CDR3 DNA: TGTGCCAGCACCGGGACTAGAGGAGTCACCGGGGAGCTGTTTTTT
CDR3 protein: CASTGTRGVTGELFF

clone size: NA
D gene: TRBD1
J gene: TRBJ1-2
V gene: TRBV6-6
CDR3 DNA: TGTGCCAGCAGTTACGGTTCAGGGGGTACCTATGGCTACACCTTC
CDR3 protein: CASSYGSGGTYGYTF

clone size: NA
D gene: NA
J gene: TRBJ1-6
V gene: TRBV5-1
CDR3 DNA: TGCGCCAGCAGCTTGAACGGGGCCCGCGATAATTCACCCCTCCACTTT
CDR3 protein: CASSLNGARDNSPLHF

clone size: NA
D gene: NA
J gene: TRBJ2-1
V gene: TRBV7-3
CDR3 DNA: TGTGCCAGCAGCTTAGACCACTCCTACAATGAGCAGTTCTTC
CDR3 protein: CASSLDHSYNEQFF

clone size: once
D gene: NA
J gene: TRBJ1-1
V gene: TRBV7-6
CDR3 DNA: TGTGCCAGCAGCAAATCCAGGGGAAACACTGAAGCTTTCTTT
CDR3 protein: CASSKSRGNTEAFF

clone size: NA
D gene: TRBD1
J gene: TRBJ1-4
V gene: TRBV28
CDR3 DNA: TGTGCCACTGGGGGACAGATTCGAAATTTGGCTGAAAAACTGTTTTTT
CDR3 protein: CATGGQIRNLAEKLFF

clone size: NA
D gene: NA
J gene: TRBJ2-7
V gene: TRBV28
CDR3 DNA: TGTGCCAGCACCCCGGACGCGGTGCGCTACGAGCAGTACTTC
CDR3 protein: CASTPDAVRYEQYF

clone size: NA
D gene: NA
J gene: TRBJ1-1
V gene: TRBV5-6
CDR3 DNA: TGTGCCAGCAGCTTGTTGGCCCGGAACACTGAAGCTTTCTTT
CDR3 protein: CASSLLARNTEAFF

clone size: NA
D gene: TRBD1
J gene: TRBJ1-5
V gene: TRBV5-5
CDR3 DNA: TGTGCCAGCAGCCCGGACAGGGGGCTTCAGCCCCAGCATTTT
CDR3 protein: CASSPDRGLQPQHF

clone size: NA
D gene: TRBD1
J gene: TRBJ1-5
V gene: TRBV19
CDR3 DNA: TGTGCCAGTAGCAGGGACAGAAACAATCAGCCCCAGCATTTT
CDR3 protein: CASSRDRNNQPQHF

clone size: NA
D gene: NA
J gene: TRBJ2-3
V gene: TRBV7-3
CDR3 DNA: TGTGCCAGCAGCTTAACGGGCGGTCTGGCGGTACACACAGATACGCAGTATTTT
CDR3 protein: CASSLTGGLAVHTDTQYF

clone size: NA
D gene: TRBD1
J gene: TRBJ1-2
V gene: TRBV19
CDR3 DNA: TGTGCCAGTAGTATCGGGACAGGCTATGGCTACACCTTC
CDR3 protein: CASSIGTGYGYTF

clone size: NA
D gene: NA
J gene: TRBJ2-2
V gene: TRBV7-2
CDR3 DNA: TGTGCGATAAAGGAGGGCACTACCAACACCGGGGAGCTGTTTTTT
CDR3 protein: CAIKEGTTNTGELFF

clone size: NA
D gene: TRBD1
J gene: TRBJ2-7
V gene: TRBV7-6
CDR3 DNA: TGTGCCAGCAGCTTTGGGACAGGGCTCACCTACGAGCAGTACTTC
CDR3 protein: CASSFGTGLTYEQYF

clone size: NA
D gene: TRBD1
J gene: TRBJ1-1
V gene: TRBV6-4
CDR3 DNA: TGTGCCAGCAGTTATACAGGGGGCACTGAAGCTTTCTTT
CDR3 protein: CASSYTGGTEAFF

clone size: few
D gene: NA
J gene: TRBJ2-7
V gene: TRBV6-6
CDR3 DNA: TGTGCCGGAGGAGGCATCCACGAGCAGTACTTC
CDR3 protein: CAGGGIHEQYF

clone size: NA
D gene: NA
J gene: TRBJ1-6
V gene: TRBV27
CDR3 DNA: TGTGCCAGCAGTTTATGGGGTCGTGAGAATTCACCCCTCCACTTT
CDR3 protein: CASSLWGRENSPLHF

clone size: few
D gene: TRBD1
J gene: TRBJ2-7
V gene: TRBV2
CDR3 DNA: TGTGCCAGCAGCGCTGGGACAGGCGCCTACGAGCAGTACTTC
CDR3 protein: CASSAGTGAYEQYF

clone size: NA
D gene: NA
J gene: TRBJ2-1
V gene: TRBV14
CDR3 DNA: TGTGCCAGCAGCCGGGTTACAGGGTCGATTGAGCAGTTCTTC
CDR3 protein: CASSRVTGSIEQFF

clone size: few
D gene: NA
J gene: TRBJ2-5
V gene: TRBV5-5
CDR3 DNA: TGTGCCAGCAGCTTGGACGGGTCAGTAAGGGAGACCCAGTACTTC
CDR3 protein: CASSLDGSVRETQYF

clone size: NA
D gene: NA
J gene: TRBJ2-7
V gene: TRBV4-2
CDR3 DNA: TGTGCCAGCAGCCAATTCCTAGCGCGAGACTACGAGCAGTACTTC
CDR3 protein: CASSQFLARDYEQYF

clone size: NA
D gene: NA
J gene: TRBJ2-7
V gene: TRBV5-1
CDR3 DNA: TGCGCCAGCAGCTTGGGGGGACATAGGTCGCTATACGAGCAGTACTTC
CDR3 protein: CASSLGGHRSLYEQYF

clone size: NA
D gene: TRBD1
J gene: TRBJ2-1
V gene: TRBV7-3
CDR3 DNA: TGTGCCAGCAGTATACAGGGGGCGAATGAGCAGTTCTTC
CDR3 protein: CASSIQGANEQFF

clone size: NA
D gene: TRBD1
J gene: TRBJ2-7
V gene: TRBV29-1
CDR3 DNA: TGCAGCATTGGGGAAGGGGGCTTGAAGCAGTACTTC
CDR3 protein: CSIGEGGLKQYF

clone size: NA
D gene: NA
J gene: TRBJ2-5
V gene: TRBV10-3
CDR3 DNA: TGTGCCATCAGTGAGTCGACCCGAAGCATGGGCCAAGAGACCCAGTACTTC
CDR3 protein: CAISESTRSMGQETQYF

clone size: NA
D gene: TRBD1
J gene: TRBJ2-7
V gene: TRBV7-9
CDR3 DNA: TGTGCCAGCAGCCTCTACGGGACAGGGGACTACGAGCAGTACTTC
CDR3 protein: CASSLYGTGDYEQYF

clone size: NA
D gene: TRBD1
J gene: TRBJ2-2
V gene: TRBV19
CDR3 DNA: TGTGCCAGTAGTCGGGACAGGGGTTCGAACACCGGGGAGCTGTTTTTT
CDR3 protein: CASSRDRGSNTGELFF

clone size: NA
D gene: NA
J gene: TRBJ2-7
V gene: TRBV5-6
CDR3 DNA: TGTGCCAGCAGCTTGGGGGGTGACAGCTACGAGCAGTACTTC
CDR3 protein: CASSLGGDSYEQYF

clone size: NA
D gene: TRBD1
J gene: TRBJ1-1
V gene: TRBV7-9
CDR3 DNA: TGTGCCAGCAGCTTACGACAGGGGGACACTGAAGCTTTCTTT
CDR3 protein: CASSLRQGDTEAFF

clone size: NA
D gene: NA
J gene: TRBJ2-7
V gene: TRBV28
CDR3 DNA: TGTGCCAGCAGTATCCAGCGGATTCACTACGAGCAGTACTTC
CDR3 protein: CASSIQRIHYEQYF

clone size: once
D gene: NA
J gene: TRBJ2-7
V gene: TRBV7-9
CDR3 DNA: TGTGCCACTGAACTAGCCGGCCTTTACGAGCAGTACTTC
CDR3 protein: CATELAGLYEQYF

clone size: few
D gene: NA
J gene: TRBJ1-2
V gene: TRBV6-4
CDR3 DNA: TGTGCCAGCAGTGAAGATGGAGGGCAGAACTATGGCTACACCTTC
CDR3 protein: CASSEDGGQNYGYTF

clone size: NA
D gene: NA
J gene: TRBJ1-5
V gene: TRBV6-1
CDR3 DNA: TGTGCCAGCAGTAACCGGGCTGCAAGAGGGCAGCCCCAGCATTTT
CDR3 protein: CASSNRAARGQPQHF

clone size: NA
D gene: NA
J gene: TRBJ2-2
V gene: TRBV7-2
CDR3 DNA: TGTGCCAGCAGCTTGGTCAGCCCCCTAGTCGGGGAGCTGTTTTTT
CDR3 protein: CASSLVSPLVGELFF

clone size: NA
D gene: TRBD1
J gene: TRBJ1-1
V gene: TRBV29-1
CDR3 DNA: TGCAGCGTGACACCGGGACAGGGACCTTTCTTT
CDR3 protein: CSVTPGQGPFF

clone size: large
D gene: NA
J gene: TRBJ1-2
V gene: TRBV9
CDR3 DNA: TGTGCCAGCAGCGTAGAAGGGACACCCCTTATCACCTTC
CDR3 protein: CASSVEGTPLITF

clone size: once
D gene: NA
J gene: TRBJ1-1
V gene: TRBV11-3
CDR3 DNA: TGTGCCAGCAGCCTGGACTCGAACACTGAAGCTTTCTTT
CDR3 protein: CASSLDSNTEAFF

clone size: once
D gene: TRBD1
J gene: TRBJ1-5
V gene: TRBV5-1
CDR3 DNA: TGCGCCAGCAGCCCGGAGACAGGGATGACCCAGCCCCAGCATTTT
CDR3 protein: CASSPETGMTQPQHF